Detailed here is one T cell receptor beta chain. The target antigen is unknown. The CDR3 runs 15 residues. Germline V gene data show CDR1 as SGHTA and CDR2 as FQGNSA. The junction had 8 bases not matched to a gene; V was cut back by 0 bases and J by 9 bases. This record comes from a study of cytomegalovirus exposure and HLA in healthy donors. General study results and limits: Among TCR sequences, most were rare, though some public TCRs appeared in many donors.

The primer mix had 60 Vbeta and 13 Jbeta primers. Generated by immunoSEQ multiplex PCR, the TCRdb table keeps only in-frame clones and is missing some. The sample records more than 150,000 clones, less than 90% being singletons. This clonotype was obtained from a boy between 2 and 10 years old in good health and CMV-seronegative. The chain joins TRBV7-2 to TRBJ2-1; 7 nucleotides match TRBD2. Sequenced input: PBMCs. Written as DNA, the CDR3 is TGTGCCAGCAGCTTAGCTGGGCTAGCGGAGGTTGAGCAGTTCTTC. It is translated as CASSLAGLAEVEQFF.